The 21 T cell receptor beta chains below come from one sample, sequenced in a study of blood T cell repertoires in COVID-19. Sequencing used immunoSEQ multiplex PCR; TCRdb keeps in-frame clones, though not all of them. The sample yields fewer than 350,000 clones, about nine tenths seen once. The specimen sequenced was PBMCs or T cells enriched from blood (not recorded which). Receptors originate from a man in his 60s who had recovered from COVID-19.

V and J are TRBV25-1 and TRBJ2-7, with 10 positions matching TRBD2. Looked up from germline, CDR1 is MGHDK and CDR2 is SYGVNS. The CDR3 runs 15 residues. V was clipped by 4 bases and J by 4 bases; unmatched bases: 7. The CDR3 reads CASSALAGVLYEQYF. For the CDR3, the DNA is TGTGCCAGCAGTGCCCTAGCGGGAGTATTGTACGAGCAGTACTTC.

The CDR3 region has the DNA TGTGCCAGTAGTTATTCTGGGGCCAGTAGCCCTAGCAATCAGCCCCAGCATTTT. Amino acids: CASSYSGASSPSNQPQHF. The chain couples TRBV19 to TRBJ1-5; TRBD1 might be the D (5 bases). Trimming cost V 5 bases and J 0 bases, with 20 bases left between them. The CDR3 has 18 amino acids. Germline V gene lookup returns CDR1 LNHDA and CDR2 SQIVND (reference sequence).

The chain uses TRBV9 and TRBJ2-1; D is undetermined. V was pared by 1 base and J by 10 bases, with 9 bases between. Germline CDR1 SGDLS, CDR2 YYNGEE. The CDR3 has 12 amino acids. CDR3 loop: CASSVLGGEQFF. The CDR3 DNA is TGTGCCAGCAGCGTATTAGGCGGAGAGCAGTTCTTC.

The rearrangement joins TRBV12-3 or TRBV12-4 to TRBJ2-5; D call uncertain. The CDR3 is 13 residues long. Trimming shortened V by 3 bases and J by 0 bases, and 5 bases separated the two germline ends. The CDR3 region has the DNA TGTGCCAGCAGTTTTTCGTACCAAGAGACCCAGTACTTC. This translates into CASSFSYQETQYF.

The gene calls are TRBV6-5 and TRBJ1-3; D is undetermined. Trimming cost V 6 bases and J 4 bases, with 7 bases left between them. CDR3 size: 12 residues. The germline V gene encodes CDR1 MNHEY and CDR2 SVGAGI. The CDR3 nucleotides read TGTGCCAGCAGCAAACAAGGAAACACCATATATTTT. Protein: CASSKQGNTIYF.

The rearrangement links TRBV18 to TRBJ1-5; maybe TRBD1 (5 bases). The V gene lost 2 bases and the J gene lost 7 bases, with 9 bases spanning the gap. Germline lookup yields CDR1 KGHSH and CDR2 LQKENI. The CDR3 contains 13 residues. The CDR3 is CASSPEQVQPQHF. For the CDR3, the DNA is TGTGCCAGCTCACCAGAACAGGTCCAGCCCCAGCATTTT. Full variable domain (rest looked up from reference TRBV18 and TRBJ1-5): NAGVMQNPRHLVRRRGQEARLRCSPMKGHSHVYWYRQLPEEGLKFMVYLQKENIIDESGMPKERFSAEFPKEGPSILRIQQVVRGDSAAYFCASSPEQVQPQHFGDGTRLSIL.

CDR3: CAWRGLEVETQYF. The CDR3 nucleotides are TGTGCCTGGAGAGGCCTAGAAGTAGAGACCCAGTACTTC. The V call is TRBV30, the J call TRBJ2-5; D unresolved. This CDR3 is built from 13 residues. Germline V CDR1 and CDR2: GTSNPN, SVGIG (reference sequence). Trimming stripped 3 bases from V and 4 bases from J, with 12 bases between.

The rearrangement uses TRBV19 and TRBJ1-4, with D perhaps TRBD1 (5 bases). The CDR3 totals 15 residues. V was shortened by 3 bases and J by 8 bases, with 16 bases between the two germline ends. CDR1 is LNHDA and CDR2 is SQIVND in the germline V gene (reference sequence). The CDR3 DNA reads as TGTGCCAGTAGTATTGGCGGGACCGCGGGGGAAAAACTGTTTTTT. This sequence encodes CASSIGGTAGEKLFF. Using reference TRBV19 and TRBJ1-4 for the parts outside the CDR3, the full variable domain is DGGITQSPKYLFRKEGQNVTLSCEQNLNHDAMYWYRQDPGQGLRLIYYSQIVNDFQKGDIAEGYSVSREKKESFPLTVTSAQKNPTAFYLCASSIGGTAGEKLFFGSGTQLSVL.

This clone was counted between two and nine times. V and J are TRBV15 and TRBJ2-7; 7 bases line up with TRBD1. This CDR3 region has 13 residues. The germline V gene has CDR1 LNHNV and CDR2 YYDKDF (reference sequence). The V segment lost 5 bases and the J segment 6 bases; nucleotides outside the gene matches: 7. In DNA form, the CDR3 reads TGTGCCACCAGCCCCCGAGGGGGCATCGAGCAGTACTTC. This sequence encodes CATSPRGGIEQYF. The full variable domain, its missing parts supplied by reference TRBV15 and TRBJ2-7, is DAMVIQNPRYQVTQFGKPVTLSCSQTLNHNVMYWYQQKSSQAPKLLFHYYDKDFNNEADTPDNFQSRRPNTSFCFLDIRSPGLGDTAMYLCATSPRGGIEQYFGPGTRLTVT.

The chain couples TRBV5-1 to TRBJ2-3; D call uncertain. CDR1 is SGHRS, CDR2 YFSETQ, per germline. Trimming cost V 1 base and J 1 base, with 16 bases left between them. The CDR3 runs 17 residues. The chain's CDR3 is CASSLITTLRRTDTQYF. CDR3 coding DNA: TGCGCCAGCAGCTTGATCACTACTTTGCGGCGCACAGATACGCAGTATTTT.

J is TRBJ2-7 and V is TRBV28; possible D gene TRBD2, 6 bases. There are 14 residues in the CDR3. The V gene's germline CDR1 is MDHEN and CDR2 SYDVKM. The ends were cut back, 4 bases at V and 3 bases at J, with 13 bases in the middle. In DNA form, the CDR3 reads TGTGCCAGCAGTTGGGACCTTAGCGGCTACGAGCAGTACTTC. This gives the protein CASSWDLSGYEQYF.

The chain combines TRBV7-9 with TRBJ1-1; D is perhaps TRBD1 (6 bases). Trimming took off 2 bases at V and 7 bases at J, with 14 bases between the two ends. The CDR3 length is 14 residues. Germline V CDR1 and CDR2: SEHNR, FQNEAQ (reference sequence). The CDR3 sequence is CASSLMGAGSEAFF. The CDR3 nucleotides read TGTGCCAGCAGCTTAATGGGGGCGGGCAGTGAAGCTTTCTTT.

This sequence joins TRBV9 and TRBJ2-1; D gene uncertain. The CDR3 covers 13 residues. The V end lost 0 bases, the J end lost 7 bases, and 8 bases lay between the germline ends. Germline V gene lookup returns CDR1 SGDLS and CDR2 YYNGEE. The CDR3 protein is CASSVASVNEQFF. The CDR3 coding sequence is TGTGCCAGCAGCGTAGCATCGGTTAATGAGCAGTTCTTC.

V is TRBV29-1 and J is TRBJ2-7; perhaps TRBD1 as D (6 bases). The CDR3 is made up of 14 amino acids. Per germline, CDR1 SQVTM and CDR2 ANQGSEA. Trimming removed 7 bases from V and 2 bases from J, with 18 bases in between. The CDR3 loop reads CSAIPRDTAYEQYF. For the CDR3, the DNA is TGCAGCGCCATACCCCGGGACACCGCCTACGAGCAGTACTTC.

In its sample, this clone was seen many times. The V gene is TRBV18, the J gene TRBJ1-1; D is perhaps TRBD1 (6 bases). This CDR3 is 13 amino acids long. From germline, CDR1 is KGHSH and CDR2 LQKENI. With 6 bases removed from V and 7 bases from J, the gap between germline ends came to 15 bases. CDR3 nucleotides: TGTGCCAGCTCTCCCGAGCTGACAGGTGAAGCTTTCTTT. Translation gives CASSPELTGEAFF.

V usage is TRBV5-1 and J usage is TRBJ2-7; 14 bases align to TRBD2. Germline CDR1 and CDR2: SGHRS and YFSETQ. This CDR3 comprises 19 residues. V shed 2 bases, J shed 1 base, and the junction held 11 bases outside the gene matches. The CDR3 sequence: CASSFQTGTSGRRSYEQYF. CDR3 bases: TGCGCCAGCAGCTTTCAAACCGGGACTAGCGGGAGAAGATCCTACGAGCAGTACTTC.

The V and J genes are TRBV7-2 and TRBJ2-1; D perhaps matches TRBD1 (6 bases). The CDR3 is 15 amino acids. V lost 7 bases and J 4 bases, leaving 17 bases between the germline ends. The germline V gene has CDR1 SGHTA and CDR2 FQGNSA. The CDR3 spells CASTLNRELYNEQFF. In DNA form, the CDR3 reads TGTGCCAGCACCCTCAACAGGGAACTATACAATGAGCAGTTCTTC.

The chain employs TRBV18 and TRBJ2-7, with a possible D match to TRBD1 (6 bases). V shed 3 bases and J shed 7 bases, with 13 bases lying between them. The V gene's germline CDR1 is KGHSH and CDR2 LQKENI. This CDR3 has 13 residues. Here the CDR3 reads CASSPLSDREQYF. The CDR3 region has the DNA TGTGCCAGCTCACCCCTCTCGGACAGAGAGCAGTACTTC.

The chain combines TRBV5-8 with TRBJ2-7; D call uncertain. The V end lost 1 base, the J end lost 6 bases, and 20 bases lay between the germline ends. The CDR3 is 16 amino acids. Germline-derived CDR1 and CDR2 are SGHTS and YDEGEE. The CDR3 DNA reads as TGTGCCAGCAGCTTGAGTTCCCGTTTCGTATCGCGCGAGCAGTACTTC. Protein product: CASSLSSRFVSREQYF.

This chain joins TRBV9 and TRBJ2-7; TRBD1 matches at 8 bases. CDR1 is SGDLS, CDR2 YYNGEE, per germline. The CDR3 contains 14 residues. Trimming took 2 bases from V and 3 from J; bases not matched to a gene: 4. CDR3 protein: CASSVTGANYEQYF. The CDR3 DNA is TGTGCCAGCAGCGTGACAGGGGCAAACTACGAGCAGTACTTC.

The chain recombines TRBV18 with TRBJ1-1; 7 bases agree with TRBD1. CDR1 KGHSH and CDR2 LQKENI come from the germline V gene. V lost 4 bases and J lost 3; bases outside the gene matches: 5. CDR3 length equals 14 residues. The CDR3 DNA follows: TGTGCCAGCTCACAGACAGGGTATGACACTGAAGCTTTCTTT. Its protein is CASSQTGYDTEAFF.